A selection of T cell receptor beta chains follows, all from one sample in a study of identical twins. TCRdb re-called the 5' RACE reads through MiXCR, storing one row per CDR3 protein. This sample has approximately 550,000 distinct CDR3 sequences; approximately 20% occur once, and the top ten carry 0.48%. These same records also appear under a second study, on yellow fever vaccine responses in identical twins.

The sequencing input was CD4+ T cells sorted from blood. The receptors were gathered from a woman aged 18 to 35 in good health. The CDR3 runs from the conserved cysteine through the conserved F or W. A D gene is named only where the DNA matches it firmly. Clone size appears in some rows only: once, few, many, or a class for an expanded clone.

D | size | J | V | DNA | CDR3
. | . | TRBJ2-3 | TRBV25-1 | TGTGCCAGCGGGGAAAAGGGGAAGTCAGATACGCAGTATTTT | CASGEKGKSDTQYF
. | few | TRBJ2-3 | TRBV20-1 | TGCAGTGCTAGACCACTAGCCGTTGGAGATACGCAGTATTTT | CSARPLAVGDTQYF
. | . | TRBJ2-3 | TRBV10-3 | TGTGCCATCAGGGACCAGTACACAGATACGCAGTATTTT | CAIRDQYTDTQYF
TRBD1 | . | TRBJ2-6 | TRBV24-1 | TGTGCCACCAGTGGAGGGGGCCAGAGCTCTGGGGCCAACGTCCTGACTTTC | CATSGGGQSSGANVLTF
. | many | TRBJ2-1 | TRBV10-3 | TGTGCCATCAGCGGGACTTCTGTAAATGAGCAGTTCTTC | CAISGTSVNEQFF
. | . | TRBJ1-5 | TRBV10-1 | TGCGCCAGCAGCCGCCAGCCCCAGCATTTT | CASSRQPQHF
. | many | TRBJ1-5 | TRBV7-2 | TGTGCCAGCAGCTCCAGAGATAGCAATCAGCCCCAGCATTTT | CASSSRDSNQPQHF
TRBD2 | few | TRBJ2-2 | TRBV12-3/TRBV12-4 | TGTGCCAGCAGTCTCACCCTCGGGACTAGCGGGGCCTTTACCGGGGAGCTGTTTTTT | CASSLTLGTSGAFTGELFF
. | . | TRBJ2-1 | TRBV5-5 | TGTGCCAGCAGTCCCATTAGCTCAGTCTCCTACAATGAGCAGTTCTTC | CASSPISSVSYNEQFF
. | few | TRBJ2-6 | TRBV10-3 | TGTGCCGCCGATGACACGCTCTCTGGGGCCAACGTCCTGACTTTC | CAADDTLSGANVLTF
. | few | TRBJ1-2 | TRBV29-1 | TGCAGCGTTCTCGATAACAGAAACGGCTACACCTTC | CSVLDNRNGYTF
. | few | TRBJ1-6 | TRBV2 | TGTGCCAGCAGAACTACAGGTTACTCACCCCTCCACTTT | CASRTTGYSPLHF
. | few | TRBJ2-5 | TRBV10-2 | TGCGCCAGCAGTGAGTCGAGAAACCGGGCCTCCCAAGAGACCCAGTACTTC | CASSESRNRASQETQYF
. | . | TRBJ1-4 | TRBV29-1 | TGCAGCGTGTCAGTAAATGAAAAACTGTTTTTT | CSVSVNEKLFF
. | few | TRBJ2-4 | TRBV14 | TGTGCCAGCAGCCAAGACACCGCCAAAAACATTCAGTACTTC | CASSQDTAKNIQYF
TRBD1 | . | TRBJ2-1 | TRBV5-6 | TGTGCCAGCAGCCTGGGACAGGGGATGGGTGAGCAGTTCTTC | CASSLGQGMGEQFF
TRBD2 | . | TRBJ2-1 | TRBV3-1 | TGTGCCAGCAGCCAAGGAGGGGGACTAGCAGACTCCTACAATGAGCAGTTCTTC | CASSQGGGLADSYNEQFF
. | many | TRBJ2-2 | TRBV9 | TGTGCCAGCAGCGTAGGGGCGGTTGCTTCGAACACCGGGGAGCTGTTTTTT | CASSVGAVASNTGELFF
TRBD1 | . | TRBJ2-1 | TRBV6-1 | TGTGCCAGCACCCGATCGACAGGGGCGAAATCGCACGAGCAGTTCTTC | CASTRSTGAKSHEQFF
. | . | TRBJ2-7 | TRBV14 | TGTGCCAGCAGCCAAGAGGGGAGGACACCACGGGGCGAGCAGTACTTC | CASSQEGRTPRGEQYF
TRBD1 | few | TRBJ2-5 | TRBV6-1 | TGTGCCAGCAGCGACCAGGGGGCGTCGGAGACCCAGTACTTC | CASSDQGASETQYF
. | . | TRBJ2-3 | TRBV18 | TGTGCCAGCTCACCACCGTCAGGAAGAGATACGCAGTATTTT | CASSPPSGRDTQYF
. | few | TRBJ2-2 | TRBV10-3 | TGTGCCATCAGTGGAACCGGGGAGCTGTTTTTT | CAISGTGELFF
TRBD2 | . | TRBJ2-3 | TRBV20-1 | TGCAGTGCTAGAGATTACCTAGCGGTGGATACGCAGTATTTT | CSARDYLAVDTQYF
. | few | TRBJ1-1 | TRBV2 | TGTGCCAGCAGTGAATCGGGCAGACTGAACACTGAAGCTTTCTTT | CASSESGRLNTEAFF
TRBD1 | . | TRBJ1-5 | TRBV19 | TGTGCCAGCCAACAGGGGTTGGGTCAGCCCCAGCATTTT | CASQQGLGQPQHF
. | few | TRBJ2-7 | TRBV5-1 | TGCGCCAGCAGCCCGGTAGCCAGGGAGGACGAGCAGTACTTC | CASSPVAREDEQYF
. | few | TRBJ2-1 | TRBV5-1 | TGCGCCAGCAGCAGCCGGTGGGATAACATTATCAATGAGCAGTTCTTC | CASSSRWDNIINEQFF
. | . | TRBJ2-1 | TRBV4-1 | TGCGCCAGCAGCCAAGATGGACTTCTCTCCTACAATGAGCAGTTCTTC | CASSQDGLLSYNEQFF
. | few | TRBJ2-1 | TRBV20-1 | TGCAGTGCCCCATTCGTTCGGTGGGATGAGCAGTTCTTC | CSAPFVRWDEQFF
. | few | TRBJ2-5 | TRBV20-1 | TGCAGTGCTAGAGATAAGAGAACCCAGTACTTC | CSARDKRTQYF
TRBD2 | . | TRBJ2-1 | TRBV7-9 | TGTGCCAGCAGCTTACGCCCGACTAGCGGTTTGAATGAGCAGTTCTTC | CASSLRPTSGLNEQFF
TRBD1 | . | TRBJ2-3 | TRBV7-9 | TGTGCCAGCAGCCCCAGGGGGCGTTGGGATACGCAGTATTTT | CASSPRGRWDTQYF
TRBD1 | . | TRBJ2-1 | TRBV10-3 | TGTGCCATGAAATTGGGGACAGGGCGATCCAATGAGCAGTTCTTC | CAMKLGTGRSNEQFF
. | few | TRBJ2-1 | TRBV6-1 | TGTGCCAGCAGACCTAGGGGCGCCCTATACAATGAGCAGTTCTTC | CASRPRGALYNEQFF
. | . | TRBJ1-1 | TRBV3-1 | TGTGCCAGCACCCAATGGCAGGGGTTAAAACAGAACGAAGCTTTCTTT | CASTQWQGLKQNEAFF
. | few | TRBJ2-3 | TRBV7-2 | TGTGCCAGCAGCTTAAATACTAGGGAGGTGCCAGATACGCAGTATTTT | CASSLNTREVPDTQYF
TRBD1 | . | TRBJ2-5 | TRBV18 | TGTGCCAGCACTCCGACAGGGTCTAGGGGAGAGACCCAGTACTTC | CASTPTGSRGETQYF
. | few | TRBJ2-1 | TRBV12-3/TRBV12-4 | TGTGCCAGCTCCGGGGCTACCTCCTACAATGAGCAGTTCTTC | CASSGATSYNEQFF
. | few | TRBJ2-5 | TRBV12-3/TRBV12-4 | TGTGCCAGCAGTCCCGAGAAAATGTTTTCAGAGACCCAGTACTTC | CASSPEKMFSETQYF
. | few | TRBJ1-4 | TRBV20-1 | TGCAGTGCTAGAGTTACAGCAACTAATGAAAAACTGTTTTTT | CSARVTATNEKLFF